What follows is one TCR beta chain and its context. Its antigen is unknown. The CDR3 regions of TCR beta were amplified from RNA transcripts. Researchers ran a first-round RT-PCR on the TCR CDR3 using the HTBI primer set. From the multiplex PCR reads, TCRdb called clonotypes with MiXCR, one entry per CDR3 protein. The sample lists around 580,000 distinct CDR3 sequences, around 46% occurring once. The germline V gene has CDR1 LGHNT and CDR2 FRNRAP. There are 15 residues in the CDR3. Germline trimming cut 5 bases from V and 6 bases from J; bases unmatched to any gene: 12. The data derive from a study of T cells in Graves' hyperthyroidism and ophthalmopathy. Investigators excluded patients with uncontrolled infection, other autoimmune disease, pregnancy or lactation. Notes on the study in general: Through a model of 13 V-J features, ophthalmopathy was separated from stable hyperthyroidism.

The clonotype originates from a woman under 30 with Graves' hyperthyroidism. The sequencing input was peripheral blood or thyroid tissue (not recorded which). The chain recombines TRBV12-5 with TRBJ2-7, with 8 bases lining up with TRBD2. CDR3 region: CASGPPGSGSSEQYF. DNA of the CDR3: TGTGCTAGTGGTCCTCCAGGAAGCGGGAGCTCCGAGCAGTACTTC.